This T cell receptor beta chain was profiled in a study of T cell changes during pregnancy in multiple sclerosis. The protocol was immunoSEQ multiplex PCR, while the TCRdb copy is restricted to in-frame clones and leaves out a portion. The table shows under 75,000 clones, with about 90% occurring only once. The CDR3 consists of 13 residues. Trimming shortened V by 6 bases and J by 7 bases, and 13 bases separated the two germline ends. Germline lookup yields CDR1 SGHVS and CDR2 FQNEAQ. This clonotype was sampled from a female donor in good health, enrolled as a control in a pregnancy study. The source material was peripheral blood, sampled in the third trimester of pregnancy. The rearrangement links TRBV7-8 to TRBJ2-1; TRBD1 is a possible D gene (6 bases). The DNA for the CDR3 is TGTGCCAGCAGGCCAGGACAGCCGAATGAGCAGTTCTTC. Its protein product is CASRPGQPNEQFF.